These T cell receptor beta chains were read from a single sample in a study of cytomegalovirus exposure and HLA in healthy donors. Produced via immunoSEQ multiplex PCR; TCRdb's table is partial and in-frame only. The repertoire table contains 74,000 or so clones. The specimen was PBMCs. All receptors come from a woman in her sixties or seventies in good health and CMV-seronegative. Each CDR3 is given with its conserved first and last residue. The D gene is left open where the match is weak.

d_gene,v_gene,j_gene,CDR3aa,CDR3nt
NA,TRBV2,TRBJ2-3,CASSAGTDTQYF,TGTGCCAGCAGTGCAGGCACAGATACGCAGTATTTT
NA,TRBV5-6,TRBJ1-2,CASSLEGANYGYTF,TGTGCCAGCAGCTTGGAAGGGGCTAACTATGGCTACACCTTC
NA,TRBV4-1,TRBJ1-2,CASSQEGQVGYTF,TGCGCCAGCAGCCAAGAGGGGCAGGTGGGCTACACCTTC
NA,TRBV5-1,TRBJ2-7,CASSSKRGPGEQYF,TGCGCCAGCAGCTCAAAGAGAGGCCCGGGCGAGCAGTACTTC
TRBD2,TRBV28,TRBJ2-2,CASSSGGANTGELFF,TGTGCCAGCAGCTCTGGGGGGGCGAACACCGGGGAGCTGTTTTTT
TRBD2,TRBV7-6,TRBJ2-7,CASSLAPSGGYEQYF,TGTGCCAGCAGCTTAGCCCCTAGCGGGGGCTACGAGCAGTACTTC
NA,TRBV18,TRBJ1-1,CASSPPHTNTEAFF,TGTGCCAGCTCACCACCCCACACGAACACTGAAGCTTTCTTT
TRBD2,TRBV9,TRBJ2-1,CASSVIAGYNEQFF,TGTGCCAGCAGCGTAATAGCGGGGTACAATGAGCAGTTCTTC
TRBD1,TRBV19,TRBJ1-5,CASSIEGTGNQPQHF,TGTGCCAGTAGTATAGAAGGGACAGGGAATCAGCCCCAGCATTTT
TRBD2,TRBV28,TRBJ2-1,CASSGASGDPYNEQFF,TGTGCCAGCAGTGGGGCTAGCGGGGACCCATACAATGAGCAGTTCTTC
NA,TRBV19,TRBJ1-1,CASMNPGHTEAFF,TGTGCCAGTATGAATCCGGGTCACACTGAAGCTTTCTTT
NA,TRBV5-5,TRBJ2-7,CASSFGEAAYEQYF,TGTGCCAGCAGCTTTGGAGAGGCCGCCTACGAGCAGTACTTC
TRBD2,TRBV27,TRBJ2-3,CASRERGRGDTQYF,TGTGCCAGCAGGGAGCGGGGGCGCGGAGATACGCAGTATTTT
TRBD2,TRBV29-1,TRBJ2-5,CSVTQAGGEQETQYF,TGCAGCGTGACTCAAGCGGGAGGGGAACAAGAGACCCAGTACTTC
NA,TRBV28,TRBJ1-1,CATSQGFNTEAFF,TGTGCCACCAGTCAGGGGTTCAATACTGAAGCTTTCTTT
TRBD1,TRBV6-5,TRBJ2-7,CASSNQGAGSWEQYF,TGTGCCAGCAGTAATCAGGGGGCCGGTTCGTGGGAGCAGTACTTC
NA,TRBV6-5,TRBJ2-3,CASRTAGADTQYF,TGTGCCAGCAGGACGGCAGGCGCAGATACGCAGTATTTT
NA,TRBV15,TRBJ1-2,CATSYQGRPNYGYTF,TGTGCCACCAGCTATCAGGGCAGACCCAACTATGGCTACACCTTC
NA,TRBV11-3,TRBJ2-1,CASSSVGRGGNNEQFF,TGTGCCAGCAGCTCGGTTGGTAGGGGGGGGAACAATGAGCAGTTCTTC
NA,TRBV7-2,TRBJ2-7,CASSSYYFYEQYF,TGTGCCAGCAGCTCCTACTACTTTTACGAGCAGTACTTC
NA,TRBV19,TRBJ2-1,CASSWTDPYNEQFF,TGTGCCAGTAGTTGGACAGACCCCTACAATGAGCAGTTCTTC
TRBD1,TRBV2,TRBJ1-5,CASSAVQGAWSNQPQHF,TGTGCCAGCAGTGCGGTTCAGGGGGCGTGGAGCAATCAGCCCCAGCATTTT
NA,TRBV5-1,TRBJ2-7,CASSLAVAGSYEQYF,TGCGCCAGCAGCTTGGCCGTAGCAGGGTCCTACGAGCAGTACTTC
TRBD2,TRBV11-3,TRBJ2-1,CASSLGGSSYNEQFF,TGTGCCAGCAGCTTAGGCGGGAGCTCCTACAATGAGCAGTTCTTC
NA,TRBV28,TRBJ1-5,CASRTGSVGNQPQHF,TGTGCCAGCAGAACAGGGTCCGTAGGCAATCAGCCCCAGCATTTT
NA,TRBV5-1,TRBJ2-7,CASSLASGEPTYEQYF,TGCGCCAGCAGCTTGGCCTCAGGGGAGCCGACGTACGAGCAGTACTTC
TRBD2,TRBV10-3,TRBJ2-7,CAISVQAGVGYEQYF,TGTGCCATCAGTGTTCAAGCGGGAGTGGGCTACGAGCAGTACTTC